This T cell receptor beta chain was obtained from a study of response to subunit inactivated influenza vaccine. Study outcomes and limitations: The authors offered the suggestion that each seasonal influenza vaccination recruits few new T cells.

V was clipped by 6 bases and J by 7 bases; unmatched bases: 8. Germline V lookup: CDR1 MDHEN, CDR2 SYDVKM. CDR3 length: 14 amino acids. Points on this clonotype: Its target is not known.

Using its own MiXCR run on the RT-PCR reads, TCRdb lists one record per CDR3 protein. The table has approximately 250,000 distinct CDR3 sequences, more than 9% seen once. The chain links TRBV28 to TRBJ2-7; 11 bases agree with TRBD1. Sequencing used non-naive T cells sorted from PBMCs, obtained 14 to 15 days before vaccination. This clonotype was sampled from a man over 45 who received an inactivated influenza vaccine. CDR3 loop: CASRYGQGAREQYF. In DNA, the CDR3 is TGTGCCAGCAGGTATGGACAGGGGGCGAGGGAGCAGTACTTC.